This T cell receptor (beta chain) is drawn from a study of blood T cells in healthy people across ages. Using a J-beta primer mix together with a sample-barcoded 5' primer, a second PCR was run for about 6 to 11 cycles. MiXCR, run by TCRdb on the 5' RACE reads, gives a single entry per CDR3 protein. Here the sample spans around 800,000 distinct CDR3 sequences, 40% to 50% being singletons. Study results and limitations: It was the long-lived donors that had more naive CD4+ cells and higher diversity than aged donors. Diversity estimates from one million T cells were considered underestimates.

Germline V CDR1 and CDR2: SGHKS, YYEKEE (reference sequence). Trimming cost V 2 bases and J 9 bases, with 12 bases left between them. The CDR3 sequence is 13 residues long. Isolating PBMCs gave at least 6 million of these cells per sample. There were at least 6 micrograms of total RNA extracted from every sample. To note about this clonotype: The antigen remains unidentified.

The sequence came from a man between 60 and 75 years old in good health. Sequencing input: blood. The chain is built from TRBV5-5 and TRBJ1-5; D gene unclear. In nucleotides, the CDR3 is TGTGCCAGCAGCTTTGTCACCGATGGGCCCCAGCATTTT. Its translation is CASSFVTDGPQHF.